The clone carrying this T cell receptor (beta chain) was detected ten times or more. Its specificity is not known. This sample is drawn from a study of T cells in Graves' hyperthyroidism and ophthalmopathy. Study conclusions and caveats: Ophthalmopathy got predicted by the model a median around six months before its onset.

What was amplified from RNA transcripts were TCR beta CDR3 regions. First-round RT-PCR of the TCR CDR3 relied on the HTBI primer set. A single record per CDR3 protein comes from TCRdb applying MiXCR to the multiplex PCR reads. The sample shows 210,000 or so distinct CDR3 sequences, under 20% of them seen only once. The clonotype comes from a man aged 50-60 years with Graves' hyperthyroidism. Sequenced: blood.

The CDR3 spells CASSNGRNGNTEAFF. CDR3 sequence (DNA): TGTGCCAGCAGCAACGGGCGTAATGGGAACACTGAAGCTTTCTTT. V is TRBV7-3 and J is TRBJ1-1, with D hard to call. Per the germline V gene, CDR1 is SGHTA and CDR2 is FQGTGA. The CDR3 has 15 residues. Between the trimmed V and J ends, which lost 5 bases and 1 base, there was a span of 14 bases.